The next 29 T cell receptor beta chains were all read from a single sample in a study of blood T cells in healthy people across ages. Together with a sample-barcoded 5' primer, a J-beta primer mix was included in a second PCR lasting about 6 to 11 cycles. TCRdb reprocessed the 5' RACE reads via MiXCR and lists one record per CDR3 protein. The data contain hundreds of thousands of distinct CDR3 sequences, roughly 53% of them singletons. The sample was blood. The receptors were sampled from a man in his 60s in good health.

The chain is built from TRBV4-1 and TRBJ2-7; D possibly matches TRBD1 or TRBD2 (6 bases each). CDR1 and CDR2 from the germline V gene are MGHRA and YSYEKL. The CDR3 spans 17 residues. V shed 1 base and J shed 2 bases, with 18 bases lying between them. The CDR3 DNA follows: TGCGCCAGCAGCCAAGTCGGGGGTAGGGGGTACCCCTACGAGCAGTACTTC. This encodes CASSQVGGRGYPYEQYF.

V and J are TRBV20-1 and TRBJ2-5, with TRBD1 matching over 8 bases. This CDR3 has 13 residues. The germline CDR1 and CDR2 sequences are DFQATT and SNEGSKA (reference sequence). The V segment lost 5 bases and the J segment 4 bases; nucleotides outside the gene matches: 6. Here the CDR3 DNA reads TGCAGTGCTGGGGGACAGGAAGGAGAGACCCAGTACTTC. This translates into CSAGGQEGETQYF.

This clonotype was seen only a few times. The DNA for the CDR3 is TGTGCCAGCAGCTTTCGGACTAGCGGTCTAATCCACAATGAGCAGTTCTTC. Translation: CASSFRTSGLIHNEQFF. The chain combines TRBV7-2 with TRBJ2-1, with 10 bases lining up with TRBD2. The CDR3 is made up of 17 amino acids. CDR1 and CDR2 from the germline V gene are SGHTA and FQGNSA. The V and J ends lost 3 bases and 5 bases, in that order; junction bases with no gene match: 10.

The V gene is TRBV10-3, the J gene TRBJ2-5; tentative D call: TRBD2 (5 bases). Germline V gene lookup returns CDR1 ENHRY and CDR2 SYGVKD. The CDR3 totals 11 residues. This CDR3 is CATRAQETQYF. The CDR3 bases are TGTGCTACGAGGGCTCAAGAGACCCAGTACTTC.

The V and J genes are TRBV5-1 and TRBJ2-7; no firm D call. V dropped 2 bases and J dropped 4 bases, with 13 bases sitting between them. CDR3 length: 14 amino acids. Germline assignment: CDR1 SGHRS and CDR2 YFSETQ. CDR3 sequence (DNA): TGCGCCAGCAGCTTTGGGTCCACCATATACGAGCAGTACTTC. Protein: CASSFGSTIYEQYF.

The V gene is TRBV12-3 or TRBV12-4, the J gene TRBJ2-3; 8 nucleotides match TRBD2. The CDR3 has 12 amino acids. As DNA, the CDR3 is TGTGCGACCGGGGCTAGCGGGGATACGCAGTATTTT. It translates to CATGASGDTQYF.

The rearrangement links TRBV3-1 to TRBJ2-5; perhaps TRBD2 as D (8 bases). Per the germline V gene, CDR1 is LGHDT and CDR2 is YNNKEL (reference sequence). The CDR3 covers 16 residues. Here the CDR3 reads CVNSETGVAGKETQYF. CDR3 coding DNA: TGTGTCAACAGCGAAACAGGGGTAGCGGGGAAGGAGACCCAGTACTTC.

The chain joins TRBV6-5 to TRBJ2-4; 12 bases match TRBD1. V lost 6 bases, J lost 13 bases, and 7 bases stayed unmatched. This CDR3 contains 13 residues. The V gene's germline CDR1 is MNHEY and CDR2 SVGAGI. The DNA of the CDR3 is TGTGCCAGCAGCCGGGACAGGGGGCAAGAGCAGTACTTC. It is translated as CASSRDRGQEQYF.

The V and J genes are TRBV20-1 and TRBJ2-1; D is tentatively TRBD1 or TRBD2 (5 bases each). Trimming left V 0 bases short and J 13 bases short, with 19 bases between. The CDR3 is 14 amino acids. Germline V gene data show CDR1 as DFQATT and CDR2 as SNEGSKA (reference sequence). The DNA for the CDR3 is TGCAGTGCTAGAGATAGGGTTGGGGGAGAGACCCAGTTCTTC. Its protein product is CSARDRVGGETQFF.

This sequence joins TRBV9 and TRBJ2-7, with TRBD1 matching 9 bases. The V gene's germline CDR1 is SGDLS and CDR2 YYNGEE. This CDR3 contains 13 residues. With 3 bases clipped from V and 9 bases from J, the junction kept 7 bases outside the gene matches. In DNA, the CDR3 is TGTGCCAGCAGCGCGGGACAGGGAAAGGGGCAGTACTTC. As protein: CASSAGQGKGQYF.

This chain links TRBV5-5 with TRBJ1-2, with a weak D call TRBD1 (5 bases). The CDR3 has 14 amino acids. V dropped 4 bases and J dropped 5 bases, with 15 bases sitting between them. In germline, CDR1 is SGHKS, CDR2 YYEKEE (reference sequence). The CDR3 reads CASSPGQAVYGYTF. In nucleotides, the CDR3 is TGTGCCAGCAGCCCGGGGCAGGCCGTATATGGCTACACCTTC.

This clonotype was picked up one time. The chain has TRBV15 and TRBJ2-5; 8 positions match TRBD2. The trim removed 7 bases at V and 4 bases at J, leaving 8 bases unmatched. The CDR3 runs to 14 residues. In germline, CDR1 is LNHNV, CDR2 YYDKDF (reference sequence). Here the CDR3 DNA reads TGTGCCACCAACCCGGGGGGGGCCCGAGAGACCCAGTACTTC. It yields the protein CATNPGGARETQYF.

V gene TRBV24-1 combines with J gene TRBJ2-3; D call uncertain. Between the trimmed V and J ends, which lost 3 bases and 4 bases, there was a span of 4 bases. The CDR3 runs to 12 residues. Germline CDR1 KGHDR, CDR2 SFDVKD. For the CDR3, the DNA is TGTGCCACCAGTGATCCCGCAGATACGCAGTATTTT. Translation gives CATSDPADTQYF.

This clonotype was observed a single time. This chain connects TRBV5-1 to TRBJ2-2, with D perhaps TRBD1 (6 bases). The CDR3 sequence is 15 residues long. V was clipped by 5 bases and J by 2 bases, with 13 bases between them. Germline CDR1 reads SGHRS; CDR2 reads YFSETQ. CDR3: CASSPGQPNTGELFF. Here the CDR3 DNA reads TGCGCCAGCAGTCCAGGACAGCCAAACACCGGGGAGCTGTTTTTT.

This clonotype showed up just a few times. This chain's CDR3 is CASTSSGTGAYSNQPQHF. The CDR3 DNA follows: TGTGCCAGCACTTCGTCCGGGACAGGGGCCTATAGCAATCAGCCCCAGCATTTT. The chain has TRBV6-5 and TRBJ1-5; TRBD1 matches 10 bases. With 7 bases clipped from V and 0 bases from J, the junction kept 12 bases outside the gene matches. Germline values: CDR1 MNHEY, CDR2 SVGAGI. The CDR3 sequence is 18 residues long.

The genes are TRBV5-1 and TRBJ2-2; TRBD1 is a possible D gene (6 bases). The germline V gene has CDR1 SGHRS and CDR2 YFSETQ. This CDR3 comprises 16 residues. V was trimmed by 2 bases and J by 0 bases, leaving 11 bases between them. The CDR3 DNA reads TGCGCCAGCAGCTTTGGGGGACACGCGAACACCGGGGAGCTGTTTTTT. Its translation: CASSFGGHANTGELFF.

The rearrangement links TRBV10-3 to TRBJ2-7; D is perhaps TRBD2 (5 bases). The closer fit of TRBJ2-5 to the DNA end suggests the J call may be wrong. Germline CDR1 ENHRY, CDR2 SYGVKD. This CDR3 spans 13 amino acids. The CDR3 sequence: CAISDGVDETQYF. CDR3 sequence (DNA): TGTGCCATCAGTGACGGGGTAGACGAGACCCAGTACTTC.

V gene TRBV4-2 combines with J gene TRBJ2-5, with 9 positions matching TRBD2. Germline V gene lookup returns CDR1 LGHNA and CDR2 YNFKEQ. This CDR3 has 20 residues. Unmatched junction bases numbered 16, after V lost 0 bases and J lost 2 bases. CDR3 in amino acids: CASSQDLLAGWGRGQETQYF. The CDR3 DNA follows: TGTGCCAGCAGCCAAGACCTGCTAGCGGGGTGGGGACGGGGGCAAGAGACCCAGTACTTC.

Here the CDR3 DNA reads TGTGCCAGCAGGTCGTGGCGGGGGGGCCGCACAGATACGCAGTATTTT. Translation gives CASRSWRGGRTDTQYF. V usage is TRBV12-3 or TRBV12-4 and J usage is TRBJ2-3; 9 bases agree with TRBD2. Germline trimming cut 6 bases from V and 1 base from J; bases unmatched to any gene: 8. There are 16 residues in the CDR3.

Written as DNA, the CDR3 is TGCGCCAGCACCTCAAGGAGGGCCAGCTCTAACTATGGCTACACCTTC. Its translation is CASTSRRASSNYGYTF. This chain joins TRBV4-1 and TRBJ1-2; D remains ambiguous. This CDR3 comprises 16 residues. Trimming took off 7 bases at V and 0 bases at J, with 18 bases between the two ends. CDR1 MGHRA and CDR2 YSYEKL come from the germline V gene.

This chain joins TRBV7-9 and TRBJ2-1; 9 bases line up with TRBD2. With V trimmed by 1 base and J by 8 bases, 3 bases remained unmatched. CDR1 and CDR2 (germline): SEHNR, FQNEAQ (reference sequence). The CDR3 contains 14 residues. The CDR3 nucleotides are TGTGCCAGCAGCTTAGGACTAGCGGTCGATGAGCAGTTCTTC. The encoded protein is CASSLGLAVDEQFF. Filled out from reference TRBV7-9 and TRBJ2-1, the complete variable domain reads DTGVSQNPRHKITKRGQNVTFRCDPISEHNRLYWYRQTLGQGPEFLTYFQNEAQLEKSRLLSDRFSAERPKGSFSTLEIQRTEQGDSAMYLCASSLGLAVDEQFFGPGTRLTVL.

In this sample, this clonotype turned up a few times. The V and J genes are TRBV20-1 and TRBJ2-5; D is uncertain. CDR3 length equals 16 residues. The germline V gene has CDR1 DFQATT and CDR2 SNEGSKA (reference sequence). V lost 4 bases to trimming and J lost 2 bases, with 20 bases between them. CDR3 sequence (DNA): TGCAGTGCTAACCCGCCGAAGATCTCGTGGCAAGAGACCCAGTACTTC. This encodes CSANPPKISWQETQYF.

V usage is TRBV7-2 and J usage is TRBJ2-3; perhaps TRBD1 as D (6 bases). In germline, CDR1 is SGHTA, CDR2 FQGNSA. The CDR3 runs to 15 residues. The V and J ends lost 2 bases and 4 bases respectively, with 13 bases between them. The CDR3 bases are TGTGCCAGCAGCTTATTCCAGGGGTTATCAGATACGCAGTATTTT. This codes for CASSLFQGLSDTQYF.

The J gene is TRBJ1-1, the V gene TRBV20-1; D is possibly TRBD1 (5 bases). The CDR3 has 13 amino acids. V lost 1 base and J 3 bases, leaving 9 bases between the germline ends. Germline V gene sequence: CDR1 DFQATT, CDR2 SNEGSKA (reference sequence). CDR3 coding DNA: TGCAGTGCTAGAGGGGGGTCGGACACTGAAGCTTTCTTT. This translates into CSARGGSDTEAFF.

To note about this clonotype: A read error may account for a junction end that differs from germline. J is TRBJ1-1 and V is TRBV12-3 or TRBV12-4; 7 bases map to TRBD1. The CDR3 length is 14 residues. CDR3 sequence reads: CAGSKTGQDTEAFF. The CDR3, as DNA: TGTGCCGGCAGTAAGACAGGGCAGGACACTGAAGCTTTCTTT.

This clonotype was seen repeatedly, ten times or more. The junction does not match germline at one end; this may be a read error. The V gene is TRBV12-3 or TRBV12-4, the J gene TRBJ2-1; D remains unclear. The CDR3 is 15 amino acids. CDR3 sequence (DNA): TGTGCCAGCAGCTTAGACTGGAGCTCCTACAATGAGCAGTTCTTC. It specifies CASSLDWSSYNEQFF.

This chain links TRBV20-1 with TRBJ2-5; 9 bases align to TRBD2. V shed 5 bases, J shed 5 bases, and the junction held 15 bases outside the gene matches. The V gene's germline CDR1 is DFQATT and CDR2 SNEGSKA (reference sequence). CDR3 size: 16 residues. CDR3 amino acids: CSAQSLERGARETQYF. The DNA of the CDR3 is TGCAGTGCTCAGAGCCTCGAGCGGGGGGCCCGGGAGACCCAGTACTTC.

This clonotype was picked up a small number of times. This chain joins TRBV11-2 and TRBJ1-3, with 8 nucleotides matching TRBD1. Germline V gives CDR1 SGHAT, CDR2 FQNNGV. The CDR3 is 16 amino acids. V trimming: 6 bases; J trimming: 0 bases; junction bases outside the gene matches: 7. CDR3 in DNA: TGTGCCAGCAGGCCCCGACAGGGGTACTCTGGAAACACCATATATTTT. It codes for CASRPRQGYSGNTIYF.

In this sample, this clonotype turned up a few times. The chain has TRBV20-1 and TRBJ2-3; the match to TRBD2 covers 9 bases. In germline, CDR1 is DFQATT, CDR2 SNEGSKA (reference sequence). The CDR3 covers 15 residues. With V trimmed by 0 bases and J by 7 bases, 8 bases remained unmatched. This CDR3 is CSARDLERGANTQYF. In DNA, the CDR3 is TGCAGTGCTAGAGATCTGGAGCGGGGGGCCAATACGCAGTATTTT.